A selection of T cell receptor beta chains follows, all from one sample in a study of cytomegalovirus exposure and HLA in healthy donors. TCRdb's copy holds only in-frame clones and misses some; the assay was immunoSEQ multiplex PCR. Here the sample spans 200,000 to 250,000 clones, approximately 84% being singletons. The sequencing input was PBMCs. The receptors come from a woman between 40 and 50 years old in good health and CMV-seronegative. Both conserved end residues are part of each CDR3.

V gene	J gene	CDR3 protein
TRBV18	TRBJ2-1	CASSPRPGDGTFNEQFF
TRBV28	TRBJ1-5	CASSSDTHQPQHF
TRBV28	TRBJ1-5	CASSPHLGRLEIQPQHF
TRBV5-1	TRBJ2-7	CASSTGTSGILLYEQYF
TRBV27	TRBJ2-6	CASLASTRVSGANVLTF
TRBV19	TRBJ2-7	CATQPRNSYEQYF
TRBV19	TRBJ2-1	CASSHTPTQGDEQFF
TRBV6-6	TRBJ1-5	CASSTDSWGQPQHF
TRBV7-9	TRBJ1-6	CASSVSLGAWNSPLHF
TRBV7-6	TRBJ1-4	CASSKTGGGGRDEKLFF
TRBV7-9	TRBJ2-7	CASSATGEYEQYF
TRBV6-1	TRBJ1-5	CASSSTGNNQPQHF
TRBV11-1	TRBJ2-3	CASRVGWSTDTQYF
TRBV9	TRBJ2-3	CASSARLAASTDTQYF
TRBV5-5	TRBJ2-7	CASSPLTVNYEQYF
TRBV27	TRBJ2-3	CASSTGSGDTQYF
TRBV4-3	TRBJ2-2	CASSPRGGAAGELFF
TRBV9	TRBJ2-5	CASSVAGTSGGFQETQYF
TRBV9	TRBJ1-3	CASSLSTGSGNTIYF
TRBV10-2	TRBJ2-2	CASSESAGGGPLRTSGELFF
TRBV11-2	TRBJ1-6	CASSPLDRAYSPLHF
TRBV5-1	TRBJ2-5	CASSLEGLETEIQYF
TRBV9	TRBJ2-7	CASSAGQEGLWPYEQYF
TRBV27	TRBJ2-3	CASSYTRDRYTDTQYF
TRBV6-1	TRBJ1-1	CASIRDRGNTEAFF
TRBV25-1	TRBJ2-7	CASSESGQGLNRAYEQYF
TRBV28	TRBJ1-5	CASTPTGVNQPQHF
TRBV7-3	TRBJ2-3	CASSLFPTDTQYF
TRBV9	TRBJ2-5	CASSPTASGFKETQYF
TRBV28	TRBJ2-7	CASRGGTPHPYEQYF
TRBV7-3	TRBJ2-1	CASSLTRTSGGYYSYNEQFF
TRBV6-5	TRBJ1-6	CASRPTASNSPLHF
TRBV19	TRBJ1-1	CATGHPNTEAFF